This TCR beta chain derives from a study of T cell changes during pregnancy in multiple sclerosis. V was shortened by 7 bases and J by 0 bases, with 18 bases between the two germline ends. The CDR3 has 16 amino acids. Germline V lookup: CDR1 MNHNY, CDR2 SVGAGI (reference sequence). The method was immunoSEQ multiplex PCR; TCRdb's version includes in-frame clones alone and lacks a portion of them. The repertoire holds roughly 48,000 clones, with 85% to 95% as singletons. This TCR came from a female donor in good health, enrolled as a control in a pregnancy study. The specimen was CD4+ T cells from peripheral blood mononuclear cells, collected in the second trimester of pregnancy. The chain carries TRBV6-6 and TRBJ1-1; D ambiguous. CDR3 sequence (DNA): TGTGCCAGCATCAAATGGCGGAACACCATGAACACTGAAGCTTTCTTT. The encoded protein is CASIKWRNTMNTEAFF.